The TCR beta chain under discussion was sequenced for a study of T cells in Graves' hyperthyroidism and ophthalmopathy. Study-level points and caveats: Most thyroid clonotypes expanded above 0.001 appeared in blood too.

The investigators amplified TCR beta CDR3 regions from RNA transcripts. During a first-round RT-PCR of the TCR CDR3, the HTBI primer set was used. TCRdb re-derived calls from the multiplex PCR reads in MiXCR, one entry per CDR3 protein. The sample includes around 620,000 distinct CDR3 sequences, 11% to 15% of them seen just once. At least ten counts were recorded for this clonotype. Its antigen is undetermined. Germline CDR1 MNHEY, CDR2 SMNVEV (reference sequence). J lost 6 bases, V lost 7 bases, and 9 bases had no gene match. The CDR3 covers 15 residues. The sequence came from a woman between 18 and 29 years old with Graves' ophthalmopathy. The chain links TRBV27 to TRBJ2-2; 9 nucleotides line up with TRBD1. Sample: blood. CDR3 loop: CASKGSDRGAGELFF. Here the CDR3 DNA reads TGTGCCAGCAAAGGGTCAGACAGGGGGGCCGGGGAGCTGTTTTTT.